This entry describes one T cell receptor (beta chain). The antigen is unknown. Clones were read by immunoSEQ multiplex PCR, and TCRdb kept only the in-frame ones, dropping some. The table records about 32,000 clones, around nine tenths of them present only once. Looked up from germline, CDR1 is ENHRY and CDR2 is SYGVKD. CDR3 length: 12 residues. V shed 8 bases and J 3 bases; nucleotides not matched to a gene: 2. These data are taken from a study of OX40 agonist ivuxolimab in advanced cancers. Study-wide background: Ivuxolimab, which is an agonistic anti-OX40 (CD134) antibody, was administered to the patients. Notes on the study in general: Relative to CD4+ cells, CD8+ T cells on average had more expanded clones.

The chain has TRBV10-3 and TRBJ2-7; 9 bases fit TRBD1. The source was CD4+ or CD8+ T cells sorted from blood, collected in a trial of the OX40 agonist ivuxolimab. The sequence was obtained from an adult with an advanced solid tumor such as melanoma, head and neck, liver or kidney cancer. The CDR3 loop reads CAIGDRDYEQYF. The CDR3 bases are TGTGCCATCGGGGACAGGGACTACGAGCAGTACTTC.